A selection of T cell receptor beta chains follows, all from one sample in a study of T cells after posttransplantation cyclophosphamide. Sequencing was performed with immunoSEQ multiplex PCR; in TCRdb, only in-frame clones are kept and a portion is missing. The table has some 10,000 clones, about 89% seen once; the top ten hold less than 35%. This material consisted of CD4+ T cells sorted from PBMCs, taken after allogeneic stem cell transplant with posttransplant cyclophosphamide. These receptors were taken from a male patient aged 30 to 39 who received an allogeneic stem cell transplant from a related donor, was CMV-positive, and had acute GVHD only. Some T cells may have originated in the graft donor. Each CDR3 is given with its conserved first and last residue. The D gene is left open where the match is weak. Where a row states a size, it is once, few, many or the class of an expanded clone; other rows omit it.

size: NA
V: TRBV5-6
J: TRBJ2-3
D: NA
DNA: TGTGCCAGCAGCTTGACTAGCACAGATACGCAGTATTTT
CDR3: CASSLTSTDTQYF

size: NA
V: TRBV28
J: TRBJ2-2
D: NA
DNA: TGTGCCAGCAGTTTGAGTCAAACCGGGGAGCTGTTTTTT
CDR3: CASSLSQTGELFF

size: few
V: TRBV5-1
J: TRBJ2-2
D: NA
DNA: TGCGCCAGCAGTGACAGGCCCGGCGGGGAGCTGTTTTTT
CDR3: CASSDRPGGELFF

size: NA
V: TRBV27
J: TRBJ2-5
D: TRBD2
DNA: TGTGCCAGCAGTCCGACTAGCGGGGCCATGTCGACCCAGTACTTC
CDR3: CASSPTSGAMSTQYF

size: NA
V: TRBV2
J: TRBJ1-2
D: TRBD1
DNA: TGTGCCAGCAGCGCTACCGGGACAGGCCTGCAGGGTGGCTACACCTTC
CDR3: CASSATGTGLQGGYTF

size: NA
V: TRBV7-2
J: TRBJ2-7
D: TRBD2
DNA: TGTGCCAGCAGCCTGGCGTCGAGCGGGGGGTACGAGCAGTACTTC
CDR3: CASSLASSGGYEQYF

size: NA
V: TRBV5-4
J: TRBJ2-1
D: NA
DNA: TGTGCCAGCAGCTCGGACAATGAGCAGTTCTTC
CDR3: CASSSDNEQFF

size: NA
V: TRBV30
J: TRBJ1-6
D: TRBD1
DNA: TGTGCCTGGAGTGCTTCACAGGGGAGTTCACCCCTCCACTTT
CDR3: CAWSASQGSSPLHF

size: NA
V: TRBV19
J: TRBJ2-3
D: NA
DNA: TGTGCCAGTAGTATAGGGCCAGGGGCAGTCGGAGATACGCAGTATTTT
CDR3: CASSIGPGAVGDTQYF

size: few
V: TRBV27
J: TRBJ1-1
D: NA
DNA: TGTGCCAGCAGTGCCCTCGGGGGGAGACCGAACACTGAAGCTTTCTTT
CDR3: CASSALGGRPNTEAFF

size: NA
V: TRBV5-1
J: TRBJ2-1
D: TRBD1
DNA: TGCGCCAGCAGTTCGGGACAGGGAGGCTACAATGAGCAGTTCTTC
CDR3: CASSSGQGGYNEQFF

size: NA
V: TRBV4-2
J: TRBJ2-5
D: NA
DNA: TGTGCCAGCAGCCAAGCCGGCGGGGAAGAGACCCAGTACTTC
CDR3: CASSQAGGEETQYF

size: NA
V: TRBV6-6
J: TRBJ1-6
D: NA
DNA: TGTGCCAGCAGTTACTCGGGAGGGGAAGGTTCACCCCTCCACTTT
CDR3: CASSYSGGEGSPLHF

size: NA
V: TRBV5-1
J: TRBJ2-2
D: TRBD1
DNA: TGCGCCAGCAGCGCCGGACAGGGAGGGAACACCGGGGAGCTGTTTTTT
CDR3: CASSAGQGGNTGELFF

size: NA
V: TRBV28
J: TRBJ1-5
D: NA
DNA: TGTGCCAGCAGGCCGGGACTAACGAATCAGCCCCAGCATTTT
CDR3: CASRPGLTNQPQHF

size: NA
V: TRBV5-4
J: TRBJ1-2
D: NA
DNA: TGTGCCAGCGGTGGCAGGGGAGATAACTATGGCTACACCTTC
CDR3: CASGGRGDNYGYTF

size: NA
V: TRBV7-9
J: TRBJ2-1
D: NA
DNA: TGTGCCAGCAGCTTATTAACCGGAGGGGGGGCGTCGCTCAATGAGCAGTTCTTC
CDR3: CASSLLTGGGASLNEQFF

size: once
V: TRBV6-1
J: TRBJ2-2
D: TRBD1
DNA: TGTGCCAGCAGGAGGACAGGGGCCTACACCGGGGAGCTGTTTTTT
CDR3: CASRRTGAYTGELFF

size: NA
V: TRBV6-1
J: TRBJ2-4
D: TRBD2
DNA: TGTGCCAGCAGTCCAAGGGACGGGGGGGGGCGCGAAGTAGACTTC
CDR3: CASSPRDGGGREVDF

size: NA
V: TRBV5-1
J: TRBJ1-1
D: NA
DNA: TGCGCCAGCCAACCCAATCCAGGGGACACTGAAGCTTTCTTT
CDR3: CASQPNPGDTEAFF

size: NA
V: TRBV4-3
J: TRBJ2-1
D: TRBD2
DNA: TGCGCCAGCAGCCAAGATCTCGCTAGCGGGGGGGCGGGTGAGCAGTTCTTC
CDR3: CASSQDLASGGAGEQFF

size: NA
V: TRBV21-1
J: TRBJ1-2
D: NA
DNA: TGTGCCAGCAGCGGACCGGGACAGGACTATGGCTACACCTTC
CDR3: CASSGPGQDYGYTF

size: once
V: TRBV11-2
J: TRBJ2-3
D: NA
DNA: TGTGCCAGCAGCTTCGGGACACCCAGCACAGATACGCAGTATTTT
CDR3: CASSFGTPSTDTQYF

size: NA
V: TRBV7-9
J: TRBJ1-2
D: TRBD1
DNA: TGTGCCAGCAGCTTACCCGGGACAGGGGGCGAATATGGCTACACCTTC
CDR3: CASSLPGTGGEYGYTF

size: NA
V: TRBV5-1
J: TRBJ1-4
D: NA
DNA: TGCGCCAGCAGCTTAGGGGACGGGAGTAATGAAAAACTGTTTTTT
CDR3: CASSLGDGSNEKLFF

size: NA
V: TRBV5-1
J: TRBJ2-5
D: TRBD1
DNA: TGCGCCAGCAGCTCCGGACAGGCCCAAGAGACCCAGTACTTC
CDR3: CASSSGQAQETQYF

size: NA
V: TRBV14
J: TRBJ1-1
D: NA
DNA: TGTGCCAGCAGCCGAGAGAGGCTTATAGGTAACACTGAAGCTTTCTTT
CDR3: CASSRERLIGNTEAFF

size: NA
V: TRBV7-8
J: TRBJ2-3
D: TRBD1
DNA: TGTGCCAGCAGCGTGGGACAGGAGGTAGATACGCAGTATTTT
CDR3: CASSVGQEVDTQYF

size: NA
V: TRBV7-2
J: TRBJ1-3
D: NA
DNA: TGTGCCAGCAGCCCCAGGGTCACCACTGGAAACACCATATATTTT
CDR3: CASSPRVTTGNTIYF

size: NA
V: TRBV19
J: TRBJ2-3
D: TRBD2
DNA: TGTGCCAGTCAGAGAACTCCTAGCGGGGGGGCCCGAAGGGTCACAGATACGCAGTATTTT
CDR3: CASQRTPSGGARRVTDTQYF

size: NA
V: TRBV5-4
J: TRBJ2-2
D: NA
DNA: TGTGCCAGCAGCTTGGATCCCAGTTCCACCGGGGAGCTGTTTTTT
CDR3: CASSLDPSSTGELFF

size: NA
V: TRBV18
J: TRBJ2-2
D: NA
DNA: TGTGCCAGCTCACCTCAACAGACTACGAACACCGGGGAGCTGTTTTTT
CDR3: CASSPQQTTNTGELFF

size: NA
V: TRBV5-1
J: TRBJ2-7
D: NA
DNA: TGCGCCAGCAGCTTGTTGGGCCTGACGGATCCCTACGAGCAGTACTTC
CDR3: CASSLLGLTDPYEQYF

size: NA
V: TRBV30
J: TRBJ2-3
D: TRBD2
DNA: TGTGCCTGGAGTGTTGGTAGCGGGGGCGCAGATACGCAGTATTTT
CDR3: CAWSVGSGGADTQYF

size: NA
V: TRBV7-2
J: TRBJ2-1
D: TRBD2
DNA: TGTGCCAGCACTCGCCCGGGGGGGGTCCTTGAGCAGTTCTTC
CDR3: CASTRPGGVLEQFF

size: NA
V: TRBV6-1
J: TRBJ2-1
D: TRBD2
DNA: TGTGCCAGCAGAACCGGGACTAGCGGGGGTGAGCAGTTCTTC
CDR3: CASRTGTSGGEQFF

size: once
V: TRBV28
J: TRBJ1-4
D: TRBD1
DNA: TGTGCCAGCAGTTTAAATGGACAGGGGTGGGAAAAACTGTTTTTT
CDR3: CASSLNGQGWEKLFF

size: NA
V: TRBV11-2
J: TRBJ2-7
D: NA
DNA: TGTGCCAGCAGCTTTAGCGCAGGGGCCTCCTACGAGCAGTACTTC
CDR3: CASSFSAGASYEQYF

size: NA
V: TRBV7-9
J: TRBJ1-2
D: NA
DNA: TGTGCCAGCAGCTTAGATACCAGAAGCTACACCTTC
CDR3: CASSLDTRSYTF

size: NA
V: TRBV27
J: TRBJ1-1
D: TRBD1
DNA: TGTGCCAGCAGAGGGACAGTTTCCCAGGCTTTCTTT
CDR3: CASRGTVSQAFF

size: NA
V: TRBV7-2
J: TRBJ2-1
D: TRBD1
DNA: TGTGCCAGCAGCGTCAGACAGGGGGCGCGATGGGAAGGGTGGAATGAGCAGTTCTTC
CDR3: CASSVRQGARWEGWNEQFF

size: NA
V: TRBV7-2
J: TRBJ2-3
D: NA
DNA: TGTGCCAGCAGCTTAGTTACGGGGAACACAGATACGCAGTATTTT
CDR3: CASSLVTGNTDTQYF

size: NA
V: TRBV29-1
J: TRBJ1-1
D: NA
DNA: TGCAGCGTCCTTCGGGGAAGCACTGAAGCTTTCTTT
CDR3: CSVLRGSTEAFF

size: NA
V: TRBV19
J: TRBJ2-2
D: TRBD1
DNA: TGTGCCACCGCACTGACAGGGGGCATCGGGGAGCTGTTTTTT
CDR3: CATALTGGIGELFF

size: NA
V: TRBV11-2
J: TRBJ2-1
D: NA
DNA: TGTGCCAGCAGCTTGAGAGGCAGTGGGTCCTACAATGAGCAGTTCTTC
CDR3: CASSLRGSGSYNEQFF

size: few
V: TRBV7-8
J: TRBJ1-1
D: NA
DNA: TGTGCCAGCAGCTTAATCCGGTCAGGAGGTTTCGAAGCTTTCTTT
CDR3: CASSLIRSGGFEAFF

size: NA
V: TRBV5-1
J: TRBJ1-2
D: TRBD1
DNA: TGCGCCAGCAGCCACAGAACAGGGGAGGCTAACTATGGCTACACCTTC
CDR3: CASSHRTGEANYGYTF

size: NA
V: TRBV9
J: TRBJ1-1
D: NA
DNA: TGTGCCAGCAGCGTAGGTACAGGGAAAGGGTACACTGAAGCTTTCTTT
CDR3: CASSVGTGKGYTEAFF

size: NA
V: TRBV2
J: TRBJ1-4
D: TRBD1
DNA: TGTGCCAGCAGTCCCCGGGACAGGGGAGATAATGAAAAACTGTTTTTT
CDR3: CASSPRDRGDNEKLFF

size: NA
V: TRBV10-1
J: TRBJ2-5
D: NA
DNA: TGCGCCAGCAGGGGGCCACAAGAGACCCAGTACTTC
CDR3: CASRGPQETQYF

size: NA
V: TRBV11-2
J: TRBJ2-2
D: NA
DNA: TGTGCCAGCCGGTCCTTCGGGGAGCTGTTTTTT
CDR3: CASRSFGELFF

size: NA
V: TRBV28
J: TRBJ1-5
D: TRBD1
DNA: TGTGCCAGCAGCCCTGGACAGGGGGGGATCAGCCCCCAGCATTTT
CDR3: CASSPGQGGISPQHF

size: NA
V: TRBV7-2
J: TRBJ1-1
D: NA
DNA: TGTGCCAGCAGCCGAGACTTTCTGCCCACTGAAGCTTTCTTT
CDR3: CASSRDFLPTEAFF

size: NA
V: TRBV19
J: TRBJ1-6
D: NA
DNA: TGTGCCAGTAGTATCGGCGACTCCAACCTTTCACCCCTCCACTTT
CDR3: CASSIGDSNLSPLHF